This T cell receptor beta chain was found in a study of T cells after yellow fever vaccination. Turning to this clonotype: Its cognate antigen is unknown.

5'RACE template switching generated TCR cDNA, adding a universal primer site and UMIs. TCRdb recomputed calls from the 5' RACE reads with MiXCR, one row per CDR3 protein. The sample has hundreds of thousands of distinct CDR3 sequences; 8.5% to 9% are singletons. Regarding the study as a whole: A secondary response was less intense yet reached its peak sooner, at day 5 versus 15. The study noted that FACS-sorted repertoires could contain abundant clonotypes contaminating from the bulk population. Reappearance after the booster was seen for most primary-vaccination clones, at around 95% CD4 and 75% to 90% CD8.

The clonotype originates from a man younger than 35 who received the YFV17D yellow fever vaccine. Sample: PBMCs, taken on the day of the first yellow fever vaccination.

CDR3 loop: CSARSLRGGAAGELFF. The CDR3, as DNA: TGCAGTGCTAGATCCCTCCGAGGAGGGGCGGCCGGGGAGCTGTTTTTT. The chain couples TRBV20-1 to TRBJ2-2; possibly TRBD2 for D (6 bases). Trimming removed 2 bases at V and 6 bases at J, with 19 bases between. The CDR3 loop spans 16 amino acids. The germline V gene encodes CDR1 DFQATT and CDR2 SNEGSKA (reference sequence).